This T cell receptor beta chain was captured by sequencing in a study of shared clonotypes between healthy human individuals. CD45RO-negative, CCR7-selected cells formed the naive CD8 fraction, which excluded terminally differentiated effector memory CD45RA+ cells. TCRdb keeps only in-frame clones here, not all; method: immunoSEQ multiplex PCR. This table has some 600,000 clones, roughly 96% appearing once. As regards this clone: The junction departs from germline at one end; a sequencing error may be responsible.

The germline V gene has CDR1 SGDLS and CDR2 YYNGEE. The CDR3 contains 14 residues. This receptor was taken from a woman under 40 in good health. This sequence joins TRBV9 and TRBJ1-1, with D hard to call. The sequencing input was naive CD8+ T cells sorted from blood. DNA for the CDR3: TGTGCCAGCGGCGTATCGTGGGGGAACACTGAAGCTTTCTTT. Translated, it gives CASGVSWGNTEAFF.